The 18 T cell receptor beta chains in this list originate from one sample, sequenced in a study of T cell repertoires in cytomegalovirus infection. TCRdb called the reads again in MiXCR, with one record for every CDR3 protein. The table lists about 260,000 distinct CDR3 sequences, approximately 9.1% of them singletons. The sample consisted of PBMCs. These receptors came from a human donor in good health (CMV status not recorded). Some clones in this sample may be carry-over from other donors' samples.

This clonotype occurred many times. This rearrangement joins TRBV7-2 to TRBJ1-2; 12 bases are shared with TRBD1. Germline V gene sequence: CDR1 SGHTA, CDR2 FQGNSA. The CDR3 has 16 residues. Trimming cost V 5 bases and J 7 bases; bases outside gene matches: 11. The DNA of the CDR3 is TGTGCCAGCAGCCTTGCACCGGGACAGGGGGCGGGTGGCTACACCTTC. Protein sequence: CASSLAPGQGAGGYTF. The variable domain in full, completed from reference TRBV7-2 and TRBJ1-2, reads GAGVSQSPSNKVTEKGKDVELRCDPISGHTALYWYRQSLGQGLEFLIYFQGNSAPDKSGLPSDRFSAERTGGSVSTLTIQRTQQEDSAVYLCASSLAPGQGAGGYTFGSGTRLTVV.

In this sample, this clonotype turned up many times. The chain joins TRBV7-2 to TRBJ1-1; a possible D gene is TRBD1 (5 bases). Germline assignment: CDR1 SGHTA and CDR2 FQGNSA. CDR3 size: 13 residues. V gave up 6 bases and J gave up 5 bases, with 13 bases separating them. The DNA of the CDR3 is TGTGCCAGCAGAATAGGGGTGGCAACTGAAGCTTTCTTT. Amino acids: CASRIGVATEAFF.

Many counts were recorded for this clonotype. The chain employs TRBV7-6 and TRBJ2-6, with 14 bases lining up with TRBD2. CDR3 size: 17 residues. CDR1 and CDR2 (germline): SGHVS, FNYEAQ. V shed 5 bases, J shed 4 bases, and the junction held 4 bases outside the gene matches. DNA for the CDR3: TGTGCCAGCAGCCTGGGACTAGCGGGAGCCGGGGCCAACGTCCTGACTTTC. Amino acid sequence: CASSLGLAGAGANVLTF.

DNA for the CDR3: TGCAGTGCTTCGGGACTAGCGGGATTCGAGCAGTACTTC. This encodes CSASGLAGFEQYF. The chain is built from TRBV20-1 and TRBJ2-7, with 13 bases aligning to TRBD2. V shed 5 bases, J shed 6 bases, and the junction held 4 bases outside the gene matches. Germline V CDR1 and CDR2: DFQATT, SNEGSKA (reference sequence). The CDR3 is 13 amino acids.

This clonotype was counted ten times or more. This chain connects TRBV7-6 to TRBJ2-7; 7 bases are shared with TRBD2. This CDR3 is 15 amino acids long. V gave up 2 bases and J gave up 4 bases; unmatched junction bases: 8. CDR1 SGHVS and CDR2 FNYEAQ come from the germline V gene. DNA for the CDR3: TGTGCCAGCAGCTTAAGTGAGGGAGGGCCTTACGAGCAGTACTTC. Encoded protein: CASSLSEGGPYEQYF.

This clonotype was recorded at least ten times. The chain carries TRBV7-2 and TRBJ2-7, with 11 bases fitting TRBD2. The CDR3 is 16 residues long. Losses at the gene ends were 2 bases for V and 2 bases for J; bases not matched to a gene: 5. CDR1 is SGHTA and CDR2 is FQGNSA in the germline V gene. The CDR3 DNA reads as TGTGCCAGCAGCTTAACTAGACTAGCGGGACCCTACGAGCAGTACTTC. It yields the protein CASSLTRLAGPYEQYF.

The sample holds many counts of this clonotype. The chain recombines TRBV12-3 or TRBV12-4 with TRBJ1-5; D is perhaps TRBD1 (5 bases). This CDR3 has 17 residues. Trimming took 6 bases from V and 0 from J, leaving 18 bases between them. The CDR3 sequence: CASSGTGGSYSNQPQHF. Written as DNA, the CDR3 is TGTGCCAGCAGCGGGACGGGGGGGTCTTATAGCAATCAGCCCCAGCATTTT.

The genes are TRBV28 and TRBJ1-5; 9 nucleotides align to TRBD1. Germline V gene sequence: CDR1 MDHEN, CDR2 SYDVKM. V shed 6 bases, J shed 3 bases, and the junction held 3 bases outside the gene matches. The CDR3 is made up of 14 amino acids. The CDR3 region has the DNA TGTGCCAGCAGGGACAGGGGCGTCAATCAGCCCCAGCATTTT. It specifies CASRDRGVNQPQHF.

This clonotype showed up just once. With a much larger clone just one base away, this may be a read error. Written as DNA, the CDR3 is TGTGCCATCAGACAGGGAACAGATACGAAGTATTTT. Its translation is CAIRQGTDTKYF. This chain links TRBV7-2 with TRBJ2-3; 7 nucleotides match TRBD1. CDR1 and CDR2 (germline): SGHTA, FQGNSA. The CDR3 sequence is 12 residues long.

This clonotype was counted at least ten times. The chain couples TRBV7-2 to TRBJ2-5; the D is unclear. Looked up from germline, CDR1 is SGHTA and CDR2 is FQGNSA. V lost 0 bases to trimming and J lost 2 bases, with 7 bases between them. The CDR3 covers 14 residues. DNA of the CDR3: TGTGCCAGCAGCTTAGCTGGGGTACAAGAGACCCAGTACTTC. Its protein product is CASSLAGVQETQYF.

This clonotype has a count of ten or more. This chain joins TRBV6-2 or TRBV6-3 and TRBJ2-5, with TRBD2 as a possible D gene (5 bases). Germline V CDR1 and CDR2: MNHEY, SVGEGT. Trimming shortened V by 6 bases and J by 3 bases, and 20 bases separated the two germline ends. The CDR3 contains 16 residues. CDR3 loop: CASSPRPGWKKETQYF. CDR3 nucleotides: TGTGCCAGCAGCCCCCGTCCGGGGTGGAAGAAAGAGACCCAGTACTTC.

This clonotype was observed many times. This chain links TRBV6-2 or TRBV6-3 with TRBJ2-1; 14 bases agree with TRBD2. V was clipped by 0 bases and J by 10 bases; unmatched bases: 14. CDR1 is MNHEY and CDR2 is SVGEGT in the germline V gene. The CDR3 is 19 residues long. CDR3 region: CASSYSGRARTSGGREQFF. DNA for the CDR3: TGTGCCAGCAGTTACTCAGGAAGGGCTCGGACTAGCGGGGGGAGAGAGCAGTTCTTC.

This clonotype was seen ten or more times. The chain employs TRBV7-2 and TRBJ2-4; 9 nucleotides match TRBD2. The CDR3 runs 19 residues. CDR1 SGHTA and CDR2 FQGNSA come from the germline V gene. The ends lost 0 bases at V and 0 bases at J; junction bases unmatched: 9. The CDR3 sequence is CASSLAPEVAGVAKNIQYF. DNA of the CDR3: TGTGCCAGCAGCTTAGCCCCAGAGGTAGCGGGGGTAGCCAAAAACATTCAGTACTTC.

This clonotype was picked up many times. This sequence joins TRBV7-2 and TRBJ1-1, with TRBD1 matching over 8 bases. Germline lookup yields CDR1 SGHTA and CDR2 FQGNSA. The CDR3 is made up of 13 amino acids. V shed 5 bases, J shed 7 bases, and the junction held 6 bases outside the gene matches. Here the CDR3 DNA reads TGTGCCAGCAGCCGGGGACAGGCGCTTGAAGCTTTCTTT. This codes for CASSRGQALEAFF.

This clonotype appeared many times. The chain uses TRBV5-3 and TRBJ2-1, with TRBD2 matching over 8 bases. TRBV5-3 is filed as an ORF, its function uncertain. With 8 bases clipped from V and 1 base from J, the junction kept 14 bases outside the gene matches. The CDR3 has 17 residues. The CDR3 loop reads CASSTEPAGGSYNEQFF. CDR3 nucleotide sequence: TGTGCCAGCAGCACCGAGCCGGCGGGGGGTTCCTACAATGAGCAGTTCTTC.

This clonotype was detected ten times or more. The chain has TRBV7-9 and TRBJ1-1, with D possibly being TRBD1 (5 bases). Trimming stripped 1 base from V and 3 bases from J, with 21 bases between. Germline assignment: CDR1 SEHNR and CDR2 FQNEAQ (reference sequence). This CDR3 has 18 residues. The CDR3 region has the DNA TGTGCCAGCAGCTTAGTAAAGGGGCCGCGGAAGAGGGACACTGAAGCTTTCTTT. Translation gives CASSLVKGPRKRDTEAFF.

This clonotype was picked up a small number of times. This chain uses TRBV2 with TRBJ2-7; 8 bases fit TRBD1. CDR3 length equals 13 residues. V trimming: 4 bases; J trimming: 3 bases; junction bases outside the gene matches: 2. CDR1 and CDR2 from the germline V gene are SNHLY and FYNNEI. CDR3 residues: CASSGGQGYEQYF. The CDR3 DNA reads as TGTGCCAGCAGTGGAGGACAGGGCTACGAGCAGTACTTC.

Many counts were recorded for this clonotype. The CDR3 DNA reads as TGTGCCAGCAGTCCATTTGACAGGGGGACATACAATGAGCAGTTCTTC. Amino acid sequence: CASSPFDRGTYNEQFF. The genes are TRBV6-2 or TRBV6-3 and TRBJ2-1, with 9 positions matching TRBD1. This CDR3 is 16 amino acids long. Losses at the gene ends were 5 bases for V and 4 bases for J; bases not matched to a gene: 9. Germline CDR1 MNHEY, CDR2 SVGEGT.